This T cell receptor beta chain stems from a study of blood T cell repertoires in COVID-19. The wider study: Researchers got acute and convalescent COVID-19 samples from the United States, Italy and Spain. The cDNA or gDNA used as material had been derived from T cells, B-cell-depleted T cells, or PBMCs.

The V end was cut by 1 base, the J end by 7 bases, with 11 bases between. This CDR3 comprises 14 residues. Germline CDR1 and CDR2: ENHRY and SYGVKD. Only in-frame clones appear in the TCRdb table, and some are missing; sequencing was by immunoSEQ multiplex PCR. The sample has around 200,000 clones, approximately 87% seen once. The specimen was peripheral blood. J is TRBJ1-5 and V is TRBV10-3; tentative D call: TRBD1 (5 bases). This receptor was identified in a woman under 30 who had recovered from COVID-19. The CDR3 sequence is CAISEYTGGQPQHF. The DNA of the CDR3 is TGTGCCATCAGTGAGTATACGGGGGGGCAGCCCCAGCATTTT.